Below, 29 T cell receptor beta chains from the same sample are listed, as sequenced in a study of blood T cell repertoires in COVID-19 (dated by TCRdb to about 2020). To prepare the library, the immunoSEQ multiplex PCR assay was applied. Drawn from immuneACCESS, this table holds only the in-frame rearrangements with V and J called that TCRdb kept. Clones are partly lost; checked studies trace under half to an unresolved V gene and leave the rest unexplained. The table for this sample lists 150,000 to 200,000 clones; about 86% of them were counted only once. Around 2.4% of the sample goes to the ten largest clones. Input material: peripheral blood. These TCRs come from a human donor with acute or convalescent COVID-19. The donor label of this sample is uncertain.

The chain couples TRBV15 to TRBJ2-1; maybe TRBD2 (5 bases). The CDR3 sequence is 13 residues long. Trimming removed 3 bases at V and 8 bases at J, with 11 bases between. Germline V gene lookup returns CDR1 LNHNV and CDR2 YYDKDF (reference sequence). CDR3 protein: CATSSIASHEQFF. The CDR3, as DNA: TGTGCCACCAGCAGTATAGCGAGTCATGAGCAGTTCTTC. Variable domain in full (rest from reference TRBV15 and TRBJ2-1): DAMVIQNPRYQVTQFGKPVTLSCSQTLNHNVMYWYQQKSSQAPKLLFHYYDKDFNNEADTPDNFQSRRPNTSFCFLDIRSPGLGDTAMYLCATSSIASHEQFFGPGTRLTVL.

This clone showed up just a few times. The chain has TRBV5-4 and TRBJ1-1; TRBD1 matches 10 bases. This CDR3 comprises 16 residues. The V gene's germline CDR1 is SGHNT and CDR2 YYREEE (reference sequence). J was trimmed by 4 bases and V by 0 bases; bases with no gene match: 6. The CDR3 DNA sequence: TGTGCCAGCAGCTTGGGGCTGACAGGGGGCCCCACTGAAGCTTTCTTT. It encodes CASSLGLTGGPTEAFF.

J is TRBJ1-5 and V is TRBV7-2; 8 bases are a match to TRBD1. The V gene's germline CDR1 is SGHTA and CDR2 FQGNSA. This CDR3 comprises 16 residues. Trimming cost V 2 bases and J 6 bases; bases outside gene matches: 9. CDR3 sequence reads: CASSLLQGELGQPQHF. In DNA form, the CDR3 reads TGTGCCAGCAGCTTATTACAGGGGGAATTGGGTCAGCCCCAGCATTTT.

The V gene is TRBV9, the J gene TRBJ2-5; D not resolved. V was clipped by 1 base and J by 0 bases, with 7 bases between them. Per the germline V gene, CDR1 is SGDLS and CDR2 is YYNGEE. CDR3 length: 14 amino acids. Written as DNA, the CDR3 is TGTGCCAGCAGCGTATCGAGCGACCAAGAGACCCAGTACTTC. It translates to CASSVSSDQETQYF.

V and J are TRBV28 and TRBJ2-1, with D tentatively TRBD1 (6 bases). The CDR3 has 14 residues. The V gene lost 8 bases and the J gene lost 6 bases, with 17 bases spanning the gap. CDR1 MDHEN and CDR2 SYDVKM come from the germline V gene. The CDR3 loop is CASRASRTVNEQFF. DNA of the CDR3: TGTGCCAGCCGGGCTTCAAGGACAGTCAATGAGCAGTTCTTC.

The chain combines TRBV3-1 (or the pseudogene TRBV3-2) with TRBJ1-6; 9 nucleotides agree with TRBD1. V trimming: 4 bases; J trimming: 12 bases; junction bases outside the gene matches: 4. Looked up from germline, CDR1 is LGHDT and CDR2 is YNNKEL (reference sequence). The CDR3 has 13 residues. CDR3 protein: CASSPQGALPLHF. CDR3 DNA sequence: TGTGCCAGCAGCCCACAGGGGGCACTACCCCTCCACTTT.

V and J are TRBV11-2 and TRBJ1-3; D gene ambiguous. The V and J ends lost 1 base and 0 bases respectively, with 10 bases between them. Germline values: CDR1 SGHAT, CDR2 FQNNGV. The CDR3 spans 16 residues. The CDR3 is CASSLARASSGNTIYF. The CDR3 DNA is TGTGCCAGCAGCTTAGCGAGGGCCAGCTCTGGAAACACCATATATTTT. Based on the CDR3 plus reference TRBV11-2 and TRBJ1-3, the full variable domain is EAGVAQSPRYKIIEKRQSVAFWCNPISGHATLYWYQQILGQGPKLLIQFQNNGVVDDSQLPKDRFSAERLKGVDSTLKIQPAKLEDSAVYLCASSLARASSGNTIYFGEGSWLTVV.

The chain employs TRBV28 and TRBJ1-2; no definite D call. V dropped 7 bases and J dropped 6 bases, with 18 bases sitting between them. The germline CDR1 and CDR2 sequences are MDHEN and SYDVKM. The CDR3 runs 14 residues. CDR3 loop: CASTKTGFWDGYTF. The CDR3 coding sequence is TGTGCCAGCACTAAGACGGGGTTTTGGGATGGCTACACCTTC.

This chain joins TRBV30 and TRBJ1-2, with a weak D call TRBD1 (5 bases). V was cut by 2 bases and J by 2 bases, with 9 bases left in between. This CDR3 is 13 amino acids long. The germline CDR1 and CDR2 sequences are GTSNPN and SVGIG (reference sequence). CDR3 sequence (DNA): TGTGCCTGGAGTTCCGACAGCAACTATGGCTACACCTTC. Translated, it gives CAWSSDSNYGYTF.

Written as DNA, the CDR3 is TGCGCCAGCAGCTTGGCACCAGCCGGGGGCTACACCTTC. This encodes CASSLAPAGGYTF. The J gene is TRBJ1-2, the V gene TRBV5-1; D not resolved. This CDR3 spans 13 amino acids. V lost 0 bases, J lost 8 bases, and 11 bases lay in between. Germline V CDR1 and CDR2: SGHRS, YFSETQ.

In DNA form, the CDR3 reads TGTGTCCACACTGGGGCCAACGTCCTGACTTTC. Translation gives CVHTGANVLTF. This chain links TRBV9 with TRBJ2-6; no clear D. The CDR3 extends over 11 amino acids. Germline CDR1 reads SGDLS; CDR2 reads YYNGEE.

This clone was seen a single time. This chain links TRBV27 with TRBJ2-1, with TRBD2 as a possible D gene (5 bases). Germline lookup yields CDR1 MNHEY and CDR2 SMNVEV (reference sequence). The CDR3 contains 15 residues. V was clipped by 5 bases and J by 10 bases, with 21 bases between them. CDR3 sequence (DNA): TGTGCCAGCAGTCCCCGAGGCGAGGGCCTCAAAGAGCAGTTCTTC. Encoded protein: CASSPRGEGLKEQFF.

This chain links TRBV11-2 with TRBJ2-7, with D possibly being TRBD1 (5 bases). V shed 5 bases and J shed 3 bases, with 11 bases lying between them. Germline CDR1 and CDR2: SGHAT and FQNNGV. The CDR3 covers 13 residues. CDR3 DNA sequence: TGTGCCAGCAGCCTGACAGTTAGCTACGAGCAGTACTTC. Protein product: CASSLTVSYEQYF.

This chain uses TRBV5-4 with TRBJ2-1; no reliable D call. Germline V gene lookup returns CDR1 SGHNT and CDR2 YYREEE (reference sequence). This CDR3 is built from 12 residues. The V and J ends lost 4 bases and 9 bases respectively, with 11 bases between them. The CDR3 sequence is CASSPPSGEQFF. CDR3 sequence (DNA): TGTGCCAGCAGCCCCCCGTCGGGTGAGCAGTTCTTC. The complete variable domain, with remaining parts taken from reference TRBV5-4 and TRBJ2-1, reads ETGVTQSPTHLIKTRGQQVTLRCSSQSGHNTVSWYQQALGQGPQFIFQYYREEENGRGNFPPRFSGLQFPNYSSELNVNALELDDSALYLCASSPPSGEQFFGPGTRLTVL.

The chain is built from TRBV6-6 and TRBJ2-2, with 8 bases fitting TRBD1. The CDR3 runs 16 residues. V trimming: 2 bases; J trimming: 2 bases; junction bases outside the gene matches: 4. Germline CDR1 reads MNHNY; CDR2 reads SVGAGI (reference sequence). CDR3 nucleotide sequence: TGTGCCAGCAGTTACAAGGGACAGGACAACACCGGGGAGCTGTTTTTT. This codes for CASSYKGQDNTGELFF.

The chain combines TRBV11-1 with TRBJ2-2; possible D gene TRBD1, 6 bases. Trimming cost V 2 bases and J 4 bases, with 11 bases left between them. The CDR3 has 15 residues. Germline CDR1 SGHAT, CDR2 FQDESV (reference sequence). The CDR3 nucleotides read TGTGCCAGCAGCTTATTTTCAGGGGTCACCGGGGAGCTGTTTTTT. This gives the protein CASSLFSGVTGELFF.

The V and J genes are TRBV10-3 and TRBJ1-6, with TRBD1 matching 7 bases. V lost 0 bases to trimming and J lost 7 bases; unmatched junction nucleotides: 3. The germline V gene has CDR1 ENHRY and CDR2 SYGVKD. The CDR3 runs 15 residues. The CDR3 here is CAISESGGGNSPLHF. The DNA of the CDR3 is TGTGCCATCAGTGAGTCAGGGGGCGGAAATTCACCCCTCCACTTT.

The chain is built from TRBV15 and TRBJ1-1; no clear D. Trimming removed 0 bases at V and 1 base at J, with 9 bases between. The CDR3 spans 15 residues. Per the germline V gene, CDR1 is LNHNV and CDR2 is YYDKDF (reference sequence). The chain's CDR3 is CATSRDRTGNTEAFF. Here the CDR3 DNA reads TGTGCCACCAGCAGAGACCGGACTGGGAACACTGAAGCTTTCTTT.

The rearrangement links TRBV19 to TRBJ2-1; TRBD2 is a possible D gene (5 bases). V dropped 3 bases and J dropped 12 bases, with 18 bases sitting between them. Germline V CDR1 and CDR2: LNHDA, SQIVND (reference sequence). The CDR3 spans 14 residues. The CDR3 is CASSISSNPRGQFF. In DNA form, the CDR3 reads TGTGCCAGTAGTATTTCCAGTAACCCACGGGGGCAGTTCTTC.

The J gene is TRBJ2-5, the V gene TRBV11-2; 10 nucleotides agree with TRBD2. Unmatched junction bases numbered 5, after V lost 6 bases and J lost 1 base. Germline CDR1 and CDR2: SGHAT and FQNNGV. The CDR3 is made up of 15 amino acids. CDR3 sequence (DNA): TGTGCCAGCAGTTCGGGACTAGCGATCCAAGAGACCCAGTACTTC. Protein: CASSSGLAIQETQYF.

The chain's CDR3 is CASSPHRGTLTNEKLFF. The CDR3 bases are TGCGCCAGCAGCCCCCACAGGGGAACCTTAACTAATGAAAAACTGTTTTTT. The chain has TRBV4-1 and TRBJ1-4; 7 positions match TRBD1. The CDR3 is 17 residues long. Trimming cost V 4 bases and J 1 base; bases outside gene matches: 9. The germline CDR1 and CDR2 sequences are MGHRA and YSYEKL.

The V gene is TRBV7-2, the J gene TRBJ1-2; D gene unclear. Trimming took 4 bases from V and 7 from J, leaving 13 bases between them. The germline V gene encodes CDR1 SGHTA and CDR2 FQGNSA. There are 13 residues in the CDR3. This chain's CDR3 is CASSYPEWVGYTF. The CDR3, as DNA: TGTGCCAGCAGCTACCCGGAGTGGGTTGGCTACACCTTC.

The rearrangement joins TRBV14 to TRBJ1-2; 7 bases line up with TRBD1. In germline, CDR1 is SGHDN, CDR2 FVKESK. The CDR3 has 13 residues. Trimming at V came to 4 bases and at J to 7 bases, leaving 6 bases not matched to a gene. The CDR3 bases are TGTGCCAGCAGCCCAACAGGGGTTAGTGGCTACACCTTC. Its protein is CASSPTGVSGYTF.

V gene TRBV29-1 combines with J gene TRBJ2-3; 7 bases are shared with TRBD2. Germline assignment: CDR1 SQVTM and CDR2 ANQGSEA. The CDR3 contains 13 residues. Trimming removed 7 bases from V and 1 base from J; junction bases left unmatched: 5. The CDR3 DNA reads TGCAGCGCTTCGGGAGGAGGCACAGATACGCAGTATTTT. Translating gives CSASGGGTDTQYF.

This clone appeared a single time. This chain connects TRBV2 to TRBJ2-3; 9 bases fit TRBD1. This CDR3 is built from 17 residues. Germline CDR1 SNHLY, CDR2 FYNNEI. Losses at the gene ends were 5 bases for V and 2 bases for J; bases not matched to a gene: 11. The CDR3 DNA reads TGTGCCAGCAGTAAGGGACAGGGTGTGGGAAACACAGATACGCAGTATTTT. This sequence encodes CASSKGQGVGNTDTQYF.

The J gene is TRBJ1-1, the V gene TRBV10-2, with D perhaps TRBD1 (5 bases). CDR1 WSHSY and CDR2 SAAADI come from the germline V gene. The CDR3 consists of 15 residues. The V gene lost 5 bases and the J gene lost 3 bases, with 16 bases spanning the gap. DNA of the CDR3: TGCGCCAGCAGTAGTCCGCGGGGAGGGGACACTGAAGCTTTCTTT. Its protein is CASSSPRGGDTEAFF.

The chain links TRBV6-4 to TRBJ2-1, with D maybe TRBD1 (5 bases). Germline V lookup: CDR1 MRHNA, CDR2 SNTAGT. Deletions cut 4 bases from V and 2 bases from J, with 12 bases between. The CDR3 runs to 15 residues. CDR3 DNA sequence: TGTGCCAGCAGTGGGGGCGGCGAGGCCTACAATGAGCAGTTCTTC. It is translated as CASSGGGEAYNEQFF.

This clone was counted once. The gene calls are TRBV21-1 and TRBJ1-2; the D call TRBD1 from the table was never checked on the DNA. TRBV21-1 is a known pseudogene. CDR3 length equals 14 residues. The CDR3 region is CASSRDRVNYGYTF. The DNA for the CDR3 is TGTGCCAGCAGCAGGGACAGGGTCAACTATGGCTACACCTTC.

The chain uses TRBV5-4 and TRBJ2-7; 10 bases agree with TRBD1. Germline V CDR1 and CDR2: SGHNT, YYREEE (reference sequence). The CDR3 covers 16 residues. Trimming removed 4 bases from V and 1 base from J; junction bases left unmatched: 8. CDR3 in DNA: TGTGCCAGCAGCCCCCCGGGACAGGGGCGTTCCTACGAGCAGTACTTC. Its protein is CASSPPGQGRSYEQYF.